Below, 10 T cell receptor beta chains from the same sample are listed, as sequenced in a study of blood T cell repertoires in COVID-19. Profiling relied on immunoSEQ multiplex PCR, and the TCRdb table lists in-frame clones only, not all of them. The data hold 300,000 to 400,000 clones, with around nine tenths observed a single time. Sequenced material: peripheral blood. The source of these receptors is a man aged 45-65 years with active or convalescent COVID-19.

The chain employs TRBV7-8 and TRBJ2-1, with 11 bases fitting TRBD1. With V trimmed by 5 bases and J by 2 bases, 5 bases remained unmatched. The CDR3 sequence is 16 residues long. From germline, CDR1 is SGHVS and CDR2 FQNEAQ. CDR3 DNA sequence: TGTGCCAGCAGCCCTGGACAGGGGGCCACCTACAATGAGCAGTTCTTC. Amino acid sequence: CASSPGQGATYNEQFF.

The chain is built from TRBV6-6 and TRBJ1-5; D is uncertain. The CDR3 covers 14 residues. Trimming shortened V by 4 bases and J by 0 bases, and 7 bases separated the two germline ends. Germline CDR1 MNHNY, CDR2 SVGAGI (reference sequence). For the CDR3, the DNA is TGTGCCAGCAGTTTCCTAAATAGCAATCAGCCCCAGCATTTT. As protein: CASSFLNSNQPQHF.

V and J are TRBV4-2 and TRBJ2-7; TRBD2 matches at 10 bases. V dropped 1 base and J dropped 3; count of bases not matched to a gene: 3. Looked up from germline, CDR1 is LGHNA and CDR2 is YNFKEQ. The CDR3 is made up of 15 amino acids. This CDR3 reads CASSQASGGDYEQYF. The CDR3 bases are TGTGCCAGCAGCCAAGCCAGCGGGGGGGACTACGAGCAGTACTTC.

DNA of the CDR3: TGTGCCAGCAAGCAGGAATTAGAGACCCAGTACTTC. Amino acids: CASKQELETQYF. The chain recombines TRBV2 with TRBJ2-5; D not resolved. Between the trimmed V and J ends, which lost 7 bases and 4 bases, there was a span of 10 bases. The germline CDR1 and CDR2 sequences are SNHLY and FYNNEI. The CDR3 has 12 amino acids.

This sequence joins TRBV30 and TRBJ1-2; D is perhaps TRBD1 (5 bases). V shed 0 bases and J shed 5 bases, with 10 bases lying between them. CDR3 length equals 13 residues. Germline V gives CDR1 GTSNPN, CDR2 SVGIG (reference sequence). The CDR3 nucleotides are TGTGCCTGGAGTGTTGGACATTTTTATGGCTACACCTTC. Its translation is CAWSVGHFYGYTF. The full variable domain, its missing parts supplied by reference TRBV30 and TRBJ1-2, is SQTIHQWPATLVQPVGSPLSLECTVEGTSNPNLYWYRQAAGRGLQLLFYSVGIGQISSEVPQNLSASRPQDRQFILSSKKLLLSDSGFYLCAWSVGHFYGYTFGSGTRLTVV.

The chain combines TRBV7-9 with TRBJ1-2, with D perhaps TRBD1 (5 bases). The CDR3 has 13 amino acids. Germline V gives CDR1 SEHNR, CDR2 FQNEAQ (reference sequence). Trimming took 2 bases from V and 6 from J, leaving 10 bases between them. CDR3: CASSLPGLDGYTF. Written as DNA, the CDR3 is TGTGCCAGCAGCTTACCGGGACTTGATGGCTACACCTTC.

The chain links TRBV29-1 to TRBJ2-1; tentative D call: TRBD2 (6 bases). In germline, CDR1 is SQVTM, CDR2 ANQGSEA. The CDR3 sequence is 13 residues long. Trimming cost V 2 bases and J 8 bases, with 13 bases left between them. CDR3 DNA sequence: TGCAGCGTTGAAAGACGACTAGTACATGAGCAGTTCTTC. The encoded protein is CSVERRLVHEQFF.

The chain combines TRBV2 with TRBJ1-2, with D unclear. V gave up 3 bases and J gave up 4 bases, with 15 bases separating them. Germline V gene lookup returns CDR1 SNHLY and CDR2 FYNNEI. The CDR3 runs 15 residues. Written as DNA, the CDR3 is TGTGCCAGCAGTGATCCGAGGGCTGGCCCCTATGGCTACACCTTC. Its protein product is CASSDPRAGPYGYTF.

The chain has TRBV15 and TRBJ2-7; D perhaps matches TRBD2 (6 bases). Germline V lookup: CDR1 LNHNV, CDR2 YYDKDF (reference sequence). This CDR3 contains 15 residues. The germline V and J ends were trimmed by 0 bases and 1 base, with 10 bases remaining between them. CDR3 protein: CATSRDVTSSYEQYF. The CDR3 nucleotides read TGTGCCACCAGCAGAGATGTGACTAGTTCCTACGAGCAGTACTTC.

The chain employs TRBV30 and TRBJ1-4; D is unclear. The germline V and J ends were trimmed by 2 bases and 0 bases, with 7 bases remaining between them. Germline loops: CDR1 GTSNPN, CDR2 SVGIG (reference sequence). The CDR3 sequence is 14 residues long. CDR3 DNA sequence: TGTGCCTGGAGTCCGACTCCAACTAATGAAAAACTGTTTTTT. Amino acids: CAWSPTPTNEKLFF.